This is a list of T cell receptor beta chains from one sample in a study. TCRdb reanalysed the 5' RACE reads using MiXCR and keeps one entry per CDR3 protein. The repertoire holds about 61,000 distinct CDR3 sequences, with almost 30% as singletons. Sequences were obtained from tumor-infiltrating naive CD4+ T cells sorted from the breast tumor. These receptors all come from a female donor with breast cancer. The CDR3 runs from the conserved cysteine through the conserved F or W. The D gene is left open where the match is weak. The size entry is marked missing in some rows and otherwise reads once, few, many or a size class.

clone_size d_call j_call v_call cdr3_aa cdr3_nt
few NA TRBJ1-5 TRBV20-1 CSARGGNQPQHF TGCAGTGCTAGGGGGGGGAATCAGCCCCAGCATTTT
NA NA TRBJ2-2 TRBV7-8 CASSLVPDYTGELFF TGTGCCAGCAGCTTAGTCCCGGACTACACCGGGGAGCTGTTTTTT
few TRBD1 TRBJ1-5 TRBV5-1 CASSIVLGGQGSDQPQHF TGCGCCAGCAGCATCGTGCTTGGGGGACAGGGGTCGGATCAGCCCCAGCATTTT
NA NA TRBJ1-2 TRBV6-1 CASSVGTVYGYTF TGTGCCAGCAGTGTTGGGACGGTATATGGCTACACCTTC
few TRBD1 TRBJ2-3 TRBV6-2/TRBV6-3 CASSYRGLATTDTQYF TGTGCCAGCAGTTACAGGGGGCTAGCTACCACAGATACGCAGTATTTT
NA NA TRBJ1-2 TRBV5-5 CASSLRTFDGYTF TGTGCCAGCAGCTTACGAACTTTCGATGGCTACACCTTC
NA NA TRBJ1-2 TRBV5-6 CASSGQGRRYGYTF TGTGCCAGCAGCGGGCAGGGGCGAAGATATGGCTACACCTTC
NA NA TRBJ2-7 TRBV4-1 CASSPHTPQGPYEQYF TGCGCCAGCAGCCCCCACACCCCACAGGGCCCCTACGAGCAGTACTTC
few NA TRBJ2-2 TRBV5-1 CASSFGLGTGELFF TGCGCCAGCAGCTTCGGACTCGGAACCGGGGAGCTGTTTTTT
many NA TRBJ1-2 TRBV27 CASSLSWGDYGYTF TGTGCCAGCAGTTTATCATGGGGGGACTATGGCTACACCTTC
many NA TRBJ2-1 TRBV5-1 CASSSSGPRGDEQFF TGCGCCAGCAGCTCGTCCGGGCCCAGGGGCGATGAGCAGTTCTTC
NA NA TRBJ1-2 TRBV2 CASSEPEGNGYTF TGTGCCAGCAGTGAACCTGAAGGGAATGGCTACACCTTC
many NA TRBJ2-6 TRBV7-2 CASSKSGVGANVLTF TGTGCCAGCAGCAAATCAGGGGTCGGGGCCAACGTCCTGACTTTC
few NA TRBJ1-4 TRBV6-5 CASRGVLRSEKLFF TGTGCCAGCAGGGGAGTTCTTCGGTCTGAAAAACTGTTTTTT
NA TRBD2 TRBJ2-1 TRBV11-3 CASSGGSGKDNEQFF TGTGCCAGCAGCGGGGGTAGCGGGAAGGACAATGAGCAGTTCTTC
NA TRBD2 TRBJ2-4 TRBV2 CASSTSGGANIQYF TGTGCCAGCAGTACTAGCGGGGGGGCGAACATTCAGTACTTC
NA TRBD1 TRBJ1-4 TRBV7-2 CASSLQGTAAEKLFF TGTGCCAGCAGCTTACAAGGGACAGCTGCCGAAAAACTGTTTTTT
few TRBD2 TRBJ2-1 TRBV5-1 CASSLAGEPNEQFF TGCGCCAGCAGCCTAGCGGGAGAGCCCAATGAGCAGTTCTTC
NA TRBD2 TRBJ2-2 TRBV2 CASRRGIGTGELFF TGTGCCAGCAGGCGGGGGATTGGAACCGGGGAGCTGTTTTTT
many NA TRBJ2-7 TRBV28 CASSLVGTEKYEQYF TGTGCCAGCAGTTTAGTCGGGACGGAGAAATACGAGCAGTACTTC
NA NA TRBJ1-2 TRBV7-9 CASSPISTGPNYGYTF TGTGCCAGCAGCCCTATCTCGACAGGTCCTAACTATGGCTACACCTTC
NA NA TRBJ2-1 TRBV5-1 CASSLQVGDYNEQFF TGCGCCAGCAGCTTGCAAGTAGGGGACTACAATGAGCAGTTCTTC
NA NA TRBJ2-7 TRBV4-2 CASSQAGDSYEQYF TGTGCCAGCAGCCAAGCTGGGGATTCCTACGAGCAGTACTTC
many NA TRBJ2-5 TRBV3-1 CASASEDRPKETQYF TGTGCCAGCGCGTCAGAGGACAGACCGAAAGAGACCCAGTACTTC
medium-sized TRBD1 TRBJ2-2 TRBV4-3 CASSQETGWNTGELFF TGCGCCAGCAGCCAAGAGACAGGGTGGAACACCGGGGAGCTGTTTTTT
NA NA TRBJ2-3 TRBV30 CAWTPSTDTQYF TGTGCCTGGACTCCTAGCACAGATACGCAGTATTTT
NA TRBD2 TRBJ2-3 TRBV9 CASSVEAGGRGTDTQYF TGTGCCAGCAGCGTAGAGGCGGGGGGGCGAGGCACAGATACGCAGTATTTT
NA TRBD1 TRBJ1-2 TRBV19 CASSIDRTGGYYGYTF TGTGCCAGTAGTATAGATCGGACAGGGGGCTACTATGGCTACACCTTC
NA NA TRBJ2-7 TRBV10-3 CAISRAGVGEQYF TGTGCCATCAGTAGAGCCGGGGTTGGCGAGCAGTACTTC
NA TRBD1 TRBJ1-2 TRBV5-1 CAGSFGQDSNYGYTF TGCGCCGGCAGCTTTGGACAGGACAGTAACTATGGCTACACCTTC
few TRBD1 TRBJ1-5 TRBV28 CASRFTGTGSNQPQHF TGTGCCAGCAGGTTCACCGGGACAGGTAGCAATCAGCCCCAGCATTTT
few NA TRBJ2-1 TRBV5-1 CASSPASPQGRNEQFF TGCGCCAGCAGCCCCGCCTCCCCCCAGGGTAGGAATGAGCAGTTCTTC
few NA TRBJ2-1 TRBV5-6 CASSSRREQFF TGTGCCAGCAGCTCCCGGAGGGAGCAGTTCTTC
NA NA TRBJ2-7 TRBV25-1 CASSEHRSYEQYF TGTGCCAGCAGTGAACATAGATCCTACGAGCAGTACTTC